This TCR beta chain was sequenced for a study of CD8 T cells in ankylosing spondylitis. Overall study findings and caveats: Past studies reported some motif variants in reactive arthritis synovial fluid and blood. Several highly homologous variants formed a TCR beta motif that appeared characteristic of ankylosing spondylitis blood. In peripheral blood, disease-linked CD8+ clones occurred at relatively low frequencies. The clones that were linked to disease were reported to be significantly enriched in matched synovial fluid samples from ankylosing spondylitis patients.

This clonotype was found a few times. Its target is unknown. MiXCR, run by TCRdb on the 5' RACE reads, gives a single entry per CDR3 protein. The table includes 210,000 or so distinct CDR3 sequences, 20% to 30% detected once. Germline lookup yields CDR1 DFQATT and CDR2 SNEGSKA (reference sequence). V lost 6 bases, J lost 3 bases, and 7 bases stayed unmatched. The CDR3 consists of 15 residues. Sample: blood, either unsorted or a sorted T cell fraction (not recorded which). J is TRBJ2-3 and V is TRBV20-1, with 12 bases that match TRBD1. The clonotype comes from a male donor with ankylosing spondylitis or in good health (not recorded which). CDR3 region: CSARDRGRFTDTQYF. DNA of the CDR3: TGCAGTGCGCGGGACAGGGGGCGATTTACAGATACGCAGTATTTT.